The following is a TCR beta chain sequence with its context. There is no known antigen for this receptor. There are no base qualities to consult, and no much larger clone falls within one base. A case-control design nested within a healthcare worker cohort in London, UK, was used, with weekly nasopharyngeal swab PCR tests and blood sampling performed. Healthcare workers were recruited during the week of the UK lockdown, between 23 and 31 March 2020, and followed weekly for up to 16 weeks. Reading the germline V gene (reference sequence) gives CDR1 PRHDT and CDR2 FYEKMQ. Trimming at the junction amounts to 6 bases on V and 7 bases on J, and the germline ends lie 15 bases apart. The CDR3 runs 13 amino acids, cysteine and phenylalanine included. CDR3 DNA only is kept here, 39 bases in frame from base 1. Preparation of the library involved 5' RACE. Sequencing relied on a NextSeq 500. Unique molecular identifiers were attached to individual cDNA molecules in the TCR library protocol so that sequencing error and PCR bias could be corrected. TCR alpha and beta chains were both sequenced, and the abundances of alpha and beta sequences in each sample were closely correlated with each other. The source study handled its data this way. V gene, J gene and CDR3 annotation of TCR sequences was performed with Decombinator V4. TCRs were defined as expanded if a significant change between any two time points was detected under a Poisson model with p below 0.0001. TCR abundances were normalised to the total number of TCRs sequenced per sample and expressed as counts per million. TRAV1-2 paired with TRAJ12, TRAJ20 or TRAJ33 defined MAIT TCRs, while TRAV10 paired with TRAJ18 defined iNKT TCRs. VDJdb, accessed 1 November 2021, was searched for CMV, EBV and SARS-CoV-2 annotated TCRs, excluding TCRs annotated for multiple antigens. TCRdb reran the public reads through fastp at Q25 and MiXCR, keeping productive beta chains. Each entry merges the rows of one CDR3 protein and shows their most common DNA and genes. TCRdb assigned the V and J calls; the authors' analysis was not used. The sample records 80,000 to 95,000 distinct CDR3 sequences, roughly 15% of which are singletons. The ten largest clonotypes hold around 5% of the sample.

This record belongs to a study of early T cells in non-severe SARS-CoV-2 infection (dated by TCRdb to about 2021). Notes on the research overall: Bulk RNA from unsorted whole blood was used for TCR sequencing, so alpha and beta chains could not be paired. Summary of the overall study and its limitations: VDJdb matching was skewed toward anti-spike CD8 responses, so virus-specific expansions were likely underestimated and private and CD4 specificities were missed.

The TCR comes from an adult who was a healthcare worker with PCR-confirmed SARS-CoV-2 infection or an uninfected control (not recorded which). Sequenced here: whole blood, sampled at baseline. Rearrangement joined TRBV13 to TRBJ1-2; TRBD1 is a weak D gene call, 5 bases matching. The DNA reads TGTGCCAGCAGTTTACAACGGGGCGCTGGCTACACCTTC. This sequence encodes CASSLQRGAGYTF.